This TCR beta chain was profiled in a study of OX40 agonist ivuxolimab in advanced cancers. Overall study: In this trial design, patients received ivuxolimab intravenously at 0.01 to 10 mg/kg every 2 weeks.

The CDR3 contains 17 residues. CDR1 and CDR2 (germline): SGHAT, FQNNGV. The V and J ends lost 1 base and 0 bases respectively, with 16 bases between them. Autoimmune disease history or systemic immunosuppression meant exclusion. Sequencing was performed with immunoSEQ multiplex PCR; in TCRdb, only in-frame clones are kept and a portion is missing. This sample has some 8,900 clones, with roughly two thirds found just once. Sequences were derived from CD4+ or CD8+ T cells sorted from blood, sampled in a trial of the OX40 agonist ivuxolimab. The V call is TRBV11-2, the J call TRBJ2-7, with D perhaps TRBD2 (5 bases). This clonotype was sampled from an adult with an advanced solid tumor such as melanoma, head and neck, liver or kidney cancer. The CDR3 region is CASSLGTGGLGSYEQYF. The CDR3 region has the DNA TGTGCCAGCAGCTTAGGCACGGGCGGACTGGGCTCCTACGAGCAGTACTTC.